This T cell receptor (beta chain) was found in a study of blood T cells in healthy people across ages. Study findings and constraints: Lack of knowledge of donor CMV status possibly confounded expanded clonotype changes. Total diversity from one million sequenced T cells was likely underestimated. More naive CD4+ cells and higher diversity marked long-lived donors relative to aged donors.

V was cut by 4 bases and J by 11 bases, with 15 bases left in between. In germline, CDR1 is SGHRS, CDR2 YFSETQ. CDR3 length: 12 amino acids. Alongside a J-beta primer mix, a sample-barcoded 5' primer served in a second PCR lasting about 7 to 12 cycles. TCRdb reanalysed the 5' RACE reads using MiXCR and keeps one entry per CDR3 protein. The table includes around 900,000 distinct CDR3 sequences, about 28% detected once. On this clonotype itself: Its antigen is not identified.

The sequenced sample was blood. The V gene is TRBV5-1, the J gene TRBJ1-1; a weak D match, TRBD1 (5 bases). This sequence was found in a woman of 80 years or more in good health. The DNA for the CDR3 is TGCGCCAGCAGCCCCGAGTCAGGGAGGGCTTTCTTT. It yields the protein CASSPESGRAFF.